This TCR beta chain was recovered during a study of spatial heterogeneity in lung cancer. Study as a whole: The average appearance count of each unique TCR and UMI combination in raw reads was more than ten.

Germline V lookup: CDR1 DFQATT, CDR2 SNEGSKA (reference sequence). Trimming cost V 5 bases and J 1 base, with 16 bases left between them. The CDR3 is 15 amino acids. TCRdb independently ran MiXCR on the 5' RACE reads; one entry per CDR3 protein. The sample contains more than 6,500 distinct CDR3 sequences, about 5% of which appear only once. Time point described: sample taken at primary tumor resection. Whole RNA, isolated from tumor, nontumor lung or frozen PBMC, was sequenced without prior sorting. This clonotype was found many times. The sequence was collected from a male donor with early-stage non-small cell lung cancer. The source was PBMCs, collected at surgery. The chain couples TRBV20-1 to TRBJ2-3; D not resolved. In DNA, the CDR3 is TGCAGTGCTCAAAGGGCCGAACTACGCACAGATACGCAGTATTTT. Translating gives CSAQRAELRTDTQYF.